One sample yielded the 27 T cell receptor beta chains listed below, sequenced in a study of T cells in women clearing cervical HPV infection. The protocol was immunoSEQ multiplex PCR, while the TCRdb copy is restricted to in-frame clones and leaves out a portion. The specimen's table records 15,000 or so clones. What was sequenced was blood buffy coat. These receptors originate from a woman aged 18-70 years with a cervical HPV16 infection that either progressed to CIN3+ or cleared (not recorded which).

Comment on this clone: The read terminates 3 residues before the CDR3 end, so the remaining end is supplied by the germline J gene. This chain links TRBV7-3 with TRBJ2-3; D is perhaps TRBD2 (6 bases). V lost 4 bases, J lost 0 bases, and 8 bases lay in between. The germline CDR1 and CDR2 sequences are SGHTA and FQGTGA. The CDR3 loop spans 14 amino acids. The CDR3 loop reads CASSSGTSTDTQYF. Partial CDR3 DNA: TGTGCCAGCAGCTCCGGGACTAGCACAGATACG. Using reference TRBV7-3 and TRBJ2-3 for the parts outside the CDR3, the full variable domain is GAGVSQTPSNKVTEKGKYVELRCDPISGHTALYWYRQSLGQGPEFLIYFQGTGAADDSGLPNDRFFAVRPEGSVSTLKIQRTERGDSAVYLCASSSGTSTDTQYFGPGTRLTVL.

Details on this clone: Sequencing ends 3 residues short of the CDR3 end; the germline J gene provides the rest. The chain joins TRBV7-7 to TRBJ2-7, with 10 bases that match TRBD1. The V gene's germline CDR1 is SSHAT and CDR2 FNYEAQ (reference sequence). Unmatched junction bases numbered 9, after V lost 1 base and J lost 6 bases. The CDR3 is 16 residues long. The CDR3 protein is CASSLVPGTGVGEQYF. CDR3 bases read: TGTGCCAGCAGCTTAGTTCCCGGGACAGGGGTTGGCGAG.

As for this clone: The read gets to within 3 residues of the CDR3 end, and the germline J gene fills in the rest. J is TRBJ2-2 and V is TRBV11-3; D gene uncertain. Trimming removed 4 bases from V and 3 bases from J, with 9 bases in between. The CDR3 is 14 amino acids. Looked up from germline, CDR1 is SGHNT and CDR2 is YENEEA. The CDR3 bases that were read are TGTGCCAGCAGCTACTCGAAACACACCGGGGAG. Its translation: CASSYSKHTGE. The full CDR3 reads CASSYSKHTGELFF.

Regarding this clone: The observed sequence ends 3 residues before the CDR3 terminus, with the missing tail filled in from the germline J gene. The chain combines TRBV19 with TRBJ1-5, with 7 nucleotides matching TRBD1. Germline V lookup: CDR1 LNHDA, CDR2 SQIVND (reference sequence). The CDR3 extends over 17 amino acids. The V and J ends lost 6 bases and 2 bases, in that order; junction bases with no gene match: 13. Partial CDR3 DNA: TGTGCCAGTAGCAACCGACAGGGCTGGTCAGGCAATCAGCCC. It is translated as CASSNRQGWSGNQP. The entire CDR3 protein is CASSNRQGWSGNQPQHF.

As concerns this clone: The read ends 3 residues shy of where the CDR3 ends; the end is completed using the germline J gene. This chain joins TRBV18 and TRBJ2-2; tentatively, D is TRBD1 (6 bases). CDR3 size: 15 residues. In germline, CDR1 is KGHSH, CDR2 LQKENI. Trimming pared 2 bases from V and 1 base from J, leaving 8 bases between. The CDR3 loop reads CASSPGQLNTGELFF. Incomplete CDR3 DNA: TGTGCCAGCTCACCAGGACAGCTGAACACCGGGGAG.

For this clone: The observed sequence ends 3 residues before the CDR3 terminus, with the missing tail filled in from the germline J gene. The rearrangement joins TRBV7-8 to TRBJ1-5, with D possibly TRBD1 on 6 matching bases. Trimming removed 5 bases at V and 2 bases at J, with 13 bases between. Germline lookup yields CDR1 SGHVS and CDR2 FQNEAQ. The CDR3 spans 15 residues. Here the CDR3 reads CASSLDRLGNQPQHF. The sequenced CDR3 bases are TGTGCCAGCAGCCTCGACAGGCTGGGCAATCAGCCC.

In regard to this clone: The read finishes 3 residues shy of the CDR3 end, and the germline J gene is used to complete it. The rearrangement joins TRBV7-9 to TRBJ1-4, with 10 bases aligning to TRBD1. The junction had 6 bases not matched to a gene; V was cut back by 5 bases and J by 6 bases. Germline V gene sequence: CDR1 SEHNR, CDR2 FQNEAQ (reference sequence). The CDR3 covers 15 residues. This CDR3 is CASSLGQGYDEKLFF. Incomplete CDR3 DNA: TGTGCCAGCAGCCTGGGACAGGGGTACGATGAAAAA. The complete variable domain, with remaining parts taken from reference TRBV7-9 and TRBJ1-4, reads DTGVSQNPRHKITKRGQNVTFRCDPISEHNRLYWYRQTLGQGPEFLTYFQNEAQLEKSRLLSDRFSAERPKGSFSTLEIQRTEQGDSAMYLCASSLGQGYDEKLFFGSGTQLSVL.

Incomplete CDR3 DNA: TGTGCCAGTAGTATCCTCCCCCGGGGGGGCGTCAATGAG. The encoded protein is CASSILPRGGVNE. The whole CDR3 reads CASSILPRGGVNEQFF. The chain uses TRBV19 and TRBJ2-1; 8 bases are shared with TRBD2. Read sequence stops 3 residues before the CDR3 end, and the germline J gene provides the missing end. This CDR3 has 16 residues. Germline assignment: CDR1 LNHDA and CDR2 SQIVND (reference sequence). With V trimmed by 3 bases and J by 6 bases, 10 bases remained unmatched.

The chain's CDR3 is CSGRTGDNSPLHF. The sequenced part of the CDR3 DNA is TGCAGCGGGAGGACAGGGGATAATTCACCC. The V call is TRBV29-1, the J call TRBJ1-6; 9 bases align to TRBD1. The observed sequence ends 3 residues before the CDR3 terminus, with the missing tail filled in from the germline J gene. This CDR3 is built from 13 residues. J gave up 5 bases and V 7 bases, and 3 bases lay outside the gene matches. Per germline, CDR1 SQVTM and CDR2 ANQGSEA.

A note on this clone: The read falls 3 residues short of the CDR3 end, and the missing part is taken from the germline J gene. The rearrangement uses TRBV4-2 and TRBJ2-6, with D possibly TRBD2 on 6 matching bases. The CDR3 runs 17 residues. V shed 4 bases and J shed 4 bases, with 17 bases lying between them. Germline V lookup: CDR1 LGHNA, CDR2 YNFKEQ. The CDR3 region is CASSRAGGAGGANVLTF. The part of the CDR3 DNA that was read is TGTGCCAGCAGCCGCGCTGGCGGGGCGGGAGGGGCCAACGTC.

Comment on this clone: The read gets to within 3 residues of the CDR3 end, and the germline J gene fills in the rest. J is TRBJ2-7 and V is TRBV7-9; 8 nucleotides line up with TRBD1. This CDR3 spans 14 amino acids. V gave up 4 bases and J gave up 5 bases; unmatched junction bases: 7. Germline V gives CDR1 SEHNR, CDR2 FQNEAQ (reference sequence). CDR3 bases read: TGTGCCAGCAGCTATCGGACAGGGCTTGACGAG. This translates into CASSYRTGLDE. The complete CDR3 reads CASSYRTGLDEQYF.

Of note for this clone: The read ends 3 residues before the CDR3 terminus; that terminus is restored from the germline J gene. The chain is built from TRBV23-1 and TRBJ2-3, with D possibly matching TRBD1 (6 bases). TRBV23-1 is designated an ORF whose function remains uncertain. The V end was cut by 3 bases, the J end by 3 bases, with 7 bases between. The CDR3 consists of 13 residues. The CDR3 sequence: CASSQGHTDTQYF. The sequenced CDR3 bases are TGCGCCAGCAGTCAGGGACATACAGATACG.

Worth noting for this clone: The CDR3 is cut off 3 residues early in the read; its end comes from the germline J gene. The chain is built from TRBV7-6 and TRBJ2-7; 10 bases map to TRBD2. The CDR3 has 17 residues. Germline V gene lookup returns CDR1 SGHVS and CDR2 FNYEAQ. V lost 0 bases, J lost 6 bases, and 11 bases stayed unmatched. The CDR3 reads CASSLAVPLAGAREQYF. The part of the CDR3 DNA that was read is TGTGCCAGCAGCTTAGCGGTTCCTCTAGCGGGGGCCCGCGAG.

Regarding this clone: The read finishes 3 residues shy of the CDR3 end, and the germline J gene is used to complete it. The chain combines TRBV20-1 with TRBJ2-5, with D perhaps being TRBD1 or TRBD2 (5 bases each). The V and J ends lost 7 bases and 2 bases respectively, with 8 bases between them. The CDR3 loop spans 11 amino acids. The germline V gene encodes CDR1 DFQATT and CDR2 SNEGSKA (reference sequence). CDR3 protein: CSVEGQETQYF. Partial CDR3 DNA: TGCAGTGTAGAGGGGCAAGAGACC.

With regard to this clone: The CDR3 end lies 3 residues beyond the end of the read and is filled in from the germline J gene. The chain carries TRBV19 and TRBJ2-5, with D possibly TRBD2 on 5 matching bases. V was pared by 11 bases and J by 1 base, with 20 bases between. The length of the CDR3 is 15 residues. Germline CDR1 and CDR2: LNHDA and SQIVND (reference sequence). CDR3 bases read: TGTGCCCTCAAACAAAGCCGGCTAGCCCAAGAGACC. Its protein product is CALKQSRLAQET. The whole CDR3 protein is CALKQSRLAQETQYF.

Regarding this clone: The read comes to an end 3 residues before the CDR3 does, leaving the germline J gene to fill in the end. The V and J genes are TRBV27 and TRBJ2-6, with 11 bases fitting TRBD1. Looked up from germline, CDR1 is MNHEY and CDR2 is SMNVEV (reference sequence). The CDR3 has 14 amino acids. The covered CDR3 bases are TGTGCCAGCAGTTCCCCCGGGACAGGGGGGTTC. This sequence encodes CASSSPGTGGF. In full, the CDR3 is CASSSPGTGGFLTF.

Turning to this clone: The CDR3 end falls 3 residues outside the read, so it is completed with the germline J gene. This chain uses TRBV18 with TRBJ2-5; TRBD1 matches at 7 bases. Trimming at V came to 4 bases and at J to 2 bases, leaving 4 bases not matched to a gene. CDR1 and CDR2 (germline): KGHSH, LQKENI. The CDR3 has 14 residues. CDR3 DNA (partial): TGTGCCAGCTCACTCGGGACAGTACAAGAGACC. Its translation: CASSLGTVQET. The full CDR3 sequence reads CASSLGTVQETQYF.

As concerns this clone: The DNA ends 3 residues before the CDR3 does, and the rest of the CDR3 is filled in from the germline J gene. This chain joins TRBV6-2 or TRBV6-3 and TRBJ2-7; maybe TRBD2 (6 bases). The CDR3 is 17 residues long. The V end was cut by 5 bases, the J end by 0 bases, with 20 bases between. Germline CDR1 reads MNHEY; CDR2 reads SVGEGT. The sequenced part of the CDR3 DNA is TGTGCCAGCAGTCTTCCCTCCGGGGGTACGAGCTCCTACGAG. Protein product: CASSLPSGGTSSYE. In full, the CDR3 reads CASSLPSGGTSSYEQYF.

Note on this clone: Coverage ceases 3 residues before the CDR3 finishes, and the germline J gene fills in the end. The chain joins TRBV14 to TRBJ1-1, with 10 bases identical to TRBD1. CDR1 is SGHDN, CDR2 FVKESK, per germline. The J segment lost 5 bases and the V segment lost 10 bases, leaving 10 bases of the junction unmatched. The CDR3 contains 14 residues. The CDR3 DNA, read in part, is TGTGCCACCCGGACAGGGGGTGCCGGAACTGAA. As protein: CATRTGGAGTE. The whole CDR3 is CATRTGGAGTEAFF.

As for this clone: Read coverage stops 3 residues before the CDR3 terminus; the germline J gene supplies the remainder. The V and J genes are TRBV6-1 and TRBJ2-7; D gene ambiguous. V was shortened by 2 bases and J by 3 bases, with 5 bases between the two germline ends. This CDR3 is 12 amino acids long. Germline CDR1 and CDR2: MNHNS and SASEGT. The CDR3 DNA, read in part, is TGTGCCAGCAGTGAAAGCGTCTACGAG. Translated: CASSESVYE. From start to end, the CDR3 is CASSESVYEQYF.

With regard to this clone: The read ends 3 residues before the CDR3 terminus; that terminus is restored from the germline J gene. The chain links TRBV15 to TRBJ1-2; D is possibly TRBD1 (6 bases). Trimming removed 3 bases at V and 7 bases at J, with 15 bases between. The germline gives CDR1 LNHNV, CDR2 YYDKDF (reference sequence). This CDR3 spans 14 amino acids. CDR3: CATSRETLGGGYTF. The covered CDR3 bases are TGTGCCACCAGCAGGGAGACTCTAGGGGGTGGC. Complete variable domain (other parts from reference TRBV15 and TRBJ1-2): DAMVIQNPRYQVTQFGKPVTLSCSQTLNHNVMYWYQQKSSQAPKLLFHYYDKDFNNEADTPDNFQSRRPNTSFCFLDIRSPGLGDTAMYLCATSRETLGGGYTFGSGTRLTVV.

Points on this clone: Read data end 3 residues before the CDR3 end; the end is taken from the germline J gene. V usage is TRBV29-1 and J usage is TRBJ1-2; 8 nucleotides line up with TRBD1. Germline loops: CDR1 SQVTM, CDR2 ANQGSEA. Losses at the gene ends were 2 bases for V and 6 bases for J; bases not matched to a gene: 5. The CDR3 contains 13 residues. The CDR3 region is CSVESGGLNGYTF. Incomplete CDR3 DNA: TGCAGCGTTGAATCAGGGGGCTTGAATGGC.

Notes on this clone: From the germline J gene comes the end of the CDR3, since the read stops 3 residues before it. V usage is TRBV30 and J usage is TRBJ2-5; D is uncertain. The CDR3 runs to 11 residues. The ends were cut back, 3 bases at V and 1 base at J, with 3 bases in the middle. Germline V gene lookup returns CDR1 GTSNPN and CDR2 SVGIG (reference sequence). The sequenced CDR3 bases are TGTGCCTGGAGCCGCCAAGAGACC. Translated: CAWSRQET. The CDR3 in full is CAWSRQETQYF.

The DNA read from the CDR3 is TGTGCCAGCAGTTTATTAGGGGCTAACTATGGC. Translated: CASSLLGANYG. The whole CDR3 sequence reads CASSLLGANYGYTF. The chain is built from TRBV12-3 or TRBV12-4 and TRBJ1-2, with D possibly being TRBD1 (5 bases). The read terminates 3 residues ahead of where the CDR3 ends, so the germline J gene completes it. This CDR3 has 14 amino acids. The germline V and J ends were trimmed by 2 bases and 0 bases, with 7 bases remaining between them.

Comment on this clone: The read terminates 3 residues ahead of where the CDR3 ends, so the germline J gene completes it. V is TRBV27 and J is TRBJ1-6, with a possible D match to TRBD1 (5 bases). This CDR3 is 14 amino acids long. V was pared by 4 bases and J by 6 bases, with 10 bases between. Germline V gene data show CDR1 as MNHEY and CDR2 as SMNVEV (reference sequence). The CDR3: CASSSRVGNSPLHF. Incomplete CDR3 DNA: TGTGCCAGCAGTTCCAGGGTGGGTAATTCACCC.

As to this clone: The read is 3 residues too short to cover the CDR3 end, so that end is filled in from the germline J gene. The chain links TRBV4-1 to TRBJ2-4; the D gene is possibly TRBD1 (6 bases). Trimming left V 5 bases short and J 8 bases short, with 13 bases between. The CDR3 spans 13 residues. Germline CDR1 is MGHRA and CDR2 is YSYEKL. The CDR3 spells CASSNREIDIQYF. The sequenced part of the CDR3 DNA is TGCGCCAGCAGCAACAGGGAAATTGACATT.

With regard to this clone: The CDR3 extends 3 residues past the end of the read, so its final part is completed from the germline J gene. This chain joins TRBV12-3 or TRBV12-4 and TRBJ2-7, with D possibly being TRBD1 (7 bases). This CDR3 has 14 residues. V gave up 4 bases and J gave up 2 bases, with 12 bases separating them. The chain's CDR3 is CASSYQGGAYEQYF. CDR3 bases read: TGTGCCAGCAGTTATCAGGGGGGAGCCTACGAG.